The TCR beta chain under discussion was sequenced for a study of cytomegalovirus exposure and HLA in healthy donors. Study summary: The Caucasian-associated ancestry cluster held 80% to 90% of under 450 genotyped donors.

This CDR3 is 13 amino acids long. Germline V gene lookup returns CDR1 LGHNA and CDR2 YNFKEQ. V lost 3 bases and J lost 6; bases outside the gene matches: 5. Worth noting for this clone: The target antigen is unknown.

With 60 Vbeta and 13 Jbeta primers, the PCR was carried out. Original analysis: Around 76 million unique TCR beta chains, roughly 11 million shared, were counted in a later analysis. Data came from immunoSEQ multiplex PCR; TCRdb stores just in-frame clones and leaves some out. V and J calls and clone size follow that table, whereas D and trimming were derived from the DNA. Of more than 150,000 clones listed, roughly 87% were seen once; the top ten hold less than 0.3%. General observations from the study: Owing to their indistinguishability, certain V segments, notably TRBV6-2 and TRBV6-3, were excluded. A missense variant in DCLRE1C was later tied to TCR beta V- and J-gene trimming.

Source material: PBMCs. The chain recombines TRBV4-2 with TRBJ2-7; TRBD2 agrees at 7 bases. This sequence was found in a girl under three years old in good health and CMV-seronegative. CDR3 loop: CASSHSRTSEQYF. The DNA of the CDR3 is TGTGCCAGCAGCCATAGCCGGACTAGCGAGCAGTACTTC.